This T cell receptor (beta chain) is drawn from a study of shared clonotypes between healthy human individuals. The CDR3 loop spans 14 amino acids. Germline lookup yields CDR1 SNHLY and CDR2 FYNNEI. Trimming stripped 3 bases from V and 1 base from J, with 6 bases between. Regarding this clone: Other DNA sequences from this sample encode an identical CDR3 as well.

Assay used: immunoSEQ multiplex PCR; TCRdb lists only in-frame clones, some missing. The sample lists under 2,500,000 clones; almost 96% were seen once. This chain links TRBV2 with TRBJ2-2; D unresolved. This receptor was obtained from a man aged 18 to 29 in good health. The sample comprised naive CD4+ T cells sorted from blood. Subset indicated: CD45RA+ positively selected. The CDR3 coding sequence is TGTGCCAGCAGTGACTCAGGGAACACCGGGGAGCTGTTTTTT. Amino acids: CASSDSGNTGELFF.